The clone carrying this T cell receptor (beta chain) showed up just a few times. What it binds is not known. The data originate from a study of blood T cells in healthy people across ages. Whole-study results and caveats: In long-lived donors, naive CD4+ cell counts and diversity exceeded those of aged donors.

It was with a sample-barcoded 5' primer and a J-beta primer mix that a second PCR of roughly 6 to 12 cycles was run. TCRdb reprocessed the 5' RACE reads with MiXCR, giving one entry per CDR3 protein. The sample consists of some 780,000 distinct CDR3 sequences, roughly 50% of them appearing once. The CDR3 loop spans 15 amino acids. The trim removed 3 bases at V and 0 bases at J, leaving 5 bases unmatched. CDR1 is MNHEY, CDR2 SVGEGT, per germline. The rearrangement joins TRBV6-2 or TRBV6-3 to TRBJ2-7; 7 nucleotides align to TRBD1. Sequencing was performed on blood. This receptor was obtained from a man between 40 and 49 years old in good health. The CDR3 region is CASSYSPGGSYEQYF. DNA for the CDR3: TGTGCCAGCAGTTATTCTCCAGGGGGCTCCTACGAGCAGTACTTC.